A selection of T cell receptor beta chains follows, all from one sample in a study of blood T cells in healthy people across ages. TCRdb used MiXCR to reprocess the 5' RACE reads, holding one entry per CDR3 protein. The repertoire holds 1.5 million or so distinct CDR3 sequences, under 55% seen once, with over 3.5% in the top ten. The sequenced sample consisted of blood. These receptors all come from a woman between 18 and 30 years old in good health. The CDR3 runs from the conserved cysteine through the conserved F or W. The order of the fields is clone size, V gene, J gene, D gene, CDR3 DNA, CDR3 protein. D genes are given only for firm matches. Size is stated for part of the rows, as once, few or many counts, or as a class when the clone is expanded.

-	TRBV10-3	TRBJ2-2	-	TGTGCCATCAGGGAGCTCCCCGACACCGGGGAGCTGTTTTTT	CAIRELPDTGELFF
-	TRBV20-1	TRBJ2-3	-	TGCAGTGCTAGACCACAAGTTTTAAGCACAGATACGCAGTATTTT	CSARPQVLSTDTQYF
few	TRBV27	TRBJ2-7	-	TGTGCCAGCAGTTTGAGTGACAGTACCTACGAGCAGTACTTC	CASSLSDSTYEQYF
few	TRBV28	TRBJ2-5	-	TGTGCCAGCAGTTTATCTTTGTACCAAGAGACCCAGTACTTC	CASSLSLYQETQYF
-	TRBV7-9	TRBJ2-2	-	TGTGCCAGCAAACTCACCGGGGAGCTGTTTTTT	CASKLTGELFF
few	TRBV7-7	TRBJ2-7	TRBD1	TGTGCTAGCAGCGTCGACAGGGTGAACGAGCAGTACTTC	CASSVDRVNEQYF
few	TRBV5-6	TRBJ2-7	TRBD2	TGTGCCAGCAGCCGCCCTGGGACTAGCAGGTACGAGCAGTACTTC	CASSRPGTSRYEQYF
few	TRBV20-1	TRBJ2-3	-	TGCAGTGCTAGAGTTTTTAGAGGGAGCGCAGATACGCAGTATTTT	CSARVFRGSADTQYF
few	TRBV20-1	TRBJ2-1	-	TGCAGTGCTGGCGGGGGCGGGTTCAATGAGCAGTTCTTC	CSAGGGGFNEQFF
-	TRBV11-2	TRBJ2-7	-	TGTGCCAGCAGTCCCCGTCCCACCTACGAGCAGTACTTC	CASSPRPTYEQYF
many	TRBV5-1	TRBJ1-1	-	TGTGCCAGCAGCTTAGGGTGGGGGAACACTGAAGCTTTCTTT	CASSLGWGNTEAFF
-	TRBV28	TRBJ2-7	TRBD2	TGTGCCAGCAGTCTAGCGGGAGGCGAGCAGGACTTC	CASSLAGGEQDF
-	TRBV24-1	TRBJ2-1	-	TGTGCCACCAGTGGCTCCGACGGGGGCTCCTACAATGAGCAGTTCTTC	CATSGSDGGSYNEQFF
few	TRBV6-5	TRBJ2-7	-	TGTGCCAGCAGCGGACGGCTAGGGTACGAGCAGTACTTC	CASSGRLGYEQYF
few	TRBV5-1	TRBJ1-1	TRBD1	TGCGCCAGCAGCTTGGCGGGACAGGGGGCCACTGAAGCTTTCTTT	CASSLAGQGATEAFF
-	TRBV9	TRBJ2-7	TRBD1	TGTGCCAGCAGCGTAGATGGTAATTGGGGGGACAGGGGTCATCATGAGCAGTACTTC	CASSVDGNWGDRGHHEQYF
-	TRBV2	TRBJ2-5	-	TGTGCCAGCAGTGTAGTTCGGGAGACCCAGTACTTC	CASSVVRETQYF
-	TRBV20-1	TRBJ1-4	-	TGCAGTGCTAGAGGGGCCTTTTTCGAAAAACTGTTTTTT	CSARGAFFEKLFF